The 2 T cell receptor beta chains below all came from one sample that was sequenced in a study of T cells in Graves' hyperthyroidism and ophthalmopathy. RNA transcripts were the template for amplifying TCR beta CDR3 regions. An initial round of RT-PCR targeting the TCR CDR3 relied on the HTBI primer set. TCRdb used MiXCR to reprocess the multiplex PCR reads, holding one entry per CDR3 protein. The repertoire consists of a few hundred thousand distinct CDR3 sequences, with more than 15% occurring once and the leading ten covering roughly 7.3%. The sequencing input was blood. Receptor source: a woman aged 25 to 45 with Graves' hyperthyroidism.

The sample holds many counts of this clonotype. V usage is TRBV29-1 and J usage is TRBJ2-5; D tentatively fits TRBD1 or TRBD2 (5 bases each). Per germline, CDR1 SQVTM and CDR2 ANQGSEA. The CDR3 spans 12 residues. The V end was cut by 4 bases, the J end by 3 bases, with 9 bases between. CDR3 loop: CSVVQGEETQYF. CDR3 sequence (DNA): TGCAGCGTTGTTCAGGGAGAAGAGACCCAGTACTTC. Looking up the rest from reference TRBV29-1 and TRBJ2-5 gives the full variable domain: SAVISQKPSRDICQRGTSLTIQCQVDSQVTMMFWYRQQPGQSLTLIATANQGSEATYESGFVIDKFPISRPNLTFSTLTVSNMSPEDSSIYLCSVVQGEETQYFGPGTRLLVL.

This clonotype was found many times. The chain's CDR3 is CASRYIPGDTQYF. DNA for the CDR3: TGTGCCAGCAGGTATATACCTGGTGATACGCAGTATTTT. The chain links TRBV7-2 to TRBJ2-3, with D uncertain. V lost 6 bases to trimming and J lost 6 bases, with 13 bases between them. This CDR3 spans 13 amino acids. Per germline, CDR1 SGHTA and CDR2 FQGNSA.